A single sample gave rise to the 10 T cell receptor beta chains below, sequenced in a study of early T cells in non-severe SARS-CoV-2 infection. TCRdb processed the 5' RACE reads anew with MiXCR; each CDR3 protein has one entry. Here the sample spans about 80,000 distinct CDR3 sequences, around 17% being singletons. The sample consisted of whole blood. All receptors derive from an adult who was a healthcare worker with PCR-confirmed SARS-CoV-2 infection or an uninfected control (not recorded which).

This clonotype showed up just a few times. The chain carries TRBV28 and TRBJ2-7; D is perhaps TRBD2 (6 bases). Germline V gene sequence: CDR1 MDHEN, CDR2 SYDVKM. Between the trimmed V and J ends, which lost 2 bases and 2 bases, there was a span of 13 bases. This CDR3 region has 15 residues. CDR3 coding DNA: TGTGCCAGCAGTTTAGGGGCTTGGGGGGCCTACGAGCAGTACTTC. It translates to CASSLGAWGAYEQYF. Combining the CDR3 with reference TRBV28 and TRBJ2-7 gives the whole variable domain DVKVTQSSRYLVKRTGEKVFLECVQDMDHENMFWYRQDPGLGLRLIYFSYDVKMKEKGDIPEGYSVSREKKERFSLILESASTNQTSMYLCASSLGAWGAYEQYFGPGTRLTVT.

This clonotype was seen only a few times. This sequence joins TRBV7-3 and TRBJ1-3; D possibly corresponds to TRBD1 (5 bases). In germline, CDR1 is SGHTA, CDR2 FQGTGA. This CDR3 is built from 13 residues. With 4 bases removed from V and 2 bases from J, the gap between germline ends came to 6 bases. CDR3 in amino acids: CASSSRAGNTIYF. CDR3 coding DNA: TGTGCCAGCAGCTCCAGGGCTGGAAACACCATATATTTT.

This clonotype was seen a handful of times. The V call is TRBV7-2, the J call TRBJ2-3, with D unclear. V lost 4 bases and J lost 11, with 16 bases in between. Germline V gene data show CDR1 as SGHTA and CDR2 as FQGNSA. The CDR3 is 13 amino acids. CDR3 DNA sequence: TGTGCCAGCAGCTCACTTGATCTGAAGGGGCAGTATTTT. Translating it yields CASSSLDLKGQYF.

This clonotype was seen more than once but under ten times. The chain couples TRBV7-6 to TRBJ2-1; weak D call: TRBD1 (6 bases). CDR1 and CDR2 from the germline V gene are SGHVS and FNYEAQ. The CDR3 spans 14 residues. V lost 1 base and J lost 5, with 9 bases in between. Written as DNA, the CDR3 is TGTGCCAGCAGCTTAGAAGGACAGAACAATGAGCAGTTCTTC. Its protein is CASSLEGQNNEQFF.

The chain carries TRBV19 and TRBJ1-5; D uncertain. V lost 5 bases, J lost 8 bases, and 22 bases lay in between. Germline V gene data show CDR1 as LNHDA and CDR2 as SQIVND (reference sequence). The CDR3 consists of 16 residues. The CDR3 DNA reads TGTGCCAGTAGTTCCGCCCTCGGTCCGGCCCGGGAGCCCCAGCATTTT. It is translated as CASSSALGPAREPQHF.

V is TRBV27 and J is TRBJ2-2, with 8 positions matching TRBD1. CDR1 is MNHEY and CDR2 is SMNVEV in the germline V gene (reference sequence). The ends lost 2 bases at V and 4 bases at J; junction bases unmatched: 6. This CDR3 comprises 16 residues. The CDR3 protein is CASSLPTGAVTGELFF. DNA of the CDR3: TGTGCCAGCAGTTTACCGACAGGGGCCGTCACCGGGGAGCTGTTTTTT.

This clonotype was seen a few times. The chain links TRBV6-1 to TRBJ1-2; 8 nucleotides match TRBD1. V lost 7 bases to trimming and J lost 4 bases; unmatched junction nucleotides: 17. Looked up from germline, CDR1 is MNHNS and CDR2 is SASEGT. The CDR3 is 17 amino acids. DNA for the CDR3: TGTGCCAGCACCCGGACAGGGATCAATGGAAACCCCTATGGCTACACCTTC. This encodes CASTRTGINGNPYGYTF.

The V gene is TRBV9, the J gene TRBJ2-3; no clear D. CDR1 is SGDLS, CDR2 YYNGEE, per germline. V was pared by 2 bases and J by 4 bases, with 14 bases between. The CDR3 loop spans 15 amino acids. The CDR3 reads CASSVGSRKADTQYF. The CDR3, as DNA: TGTGCCAGCAGCGTTGGTAGTAGGAAGGCAGATACGCAGTATTTT.

The rearrangement uses TRBV12-3 or TRBV12-4 and TRBJ2-1, with 8 bases aligning to TRBD1. The CDR3 length is 15 residues. V lost 3 bases and J lost 5; bases outside the gene matches: 6. The CDR3 DNA follows: TGTGCCAGCAGTTTGGACAGGGCGAGAAACAATGAGCAGTTCTTC. As protein: CASSLDRARNNEQFF.

V gene TRBV20-1 combines with J gene TRBJ1-2, with D maybe TRBD1 (5 bases). Germline V gives CDR1 DFQATT, CDR2 SNEGSKA (reference sequence). This CDR3 comprises 13 residues. V was shortened by 1 base and J by 8 bases, with 14 bases between the two germline ends. The CDR3 sequence: CSARAPGAGGYTF. The DNA of the CDR3 is TGCAGTGCTAGAGCCCCCGGGGCGGGCGGCTACACCTTC.